One and the same sample provided the 16 T cell receptor beta chains below, sequenced in a study of T cells in Graves' hyperthyroidism and ophthalmopathy. The TCR beta CDR3 regions underwent amplification using RNA transcripts as the source. The HTBI primer set served for first-round RT-PCR of the TCR CDR3. One entry per CDR3 protein results from TCRdb running MiXCR on the multiplex PCR reads. This sample has around 720,000 distinct CDR3 sequences, with roughly a third found just once. Sequenced sample: blood. The receptor source for this set is a woman in her thirties or forties with Graves' hyperthyroidism.

Remarks on this clonotype: An end of the junction does not agree with germline; a read error may underlie this. This rearrangement joins TRBV7-2 to TRBJ2-7; TRBD2 agrees at 9 bases. The CDR3 contains 15 residues. Germline lookup yields CDR1 SGHTA and CDR2 FQGNSA. This CDR3 reads CASSQVGRGGDRQYF. CDR3 sequence (DNA): TGCGCCAGCAGCCAAGTCGGGCGGGGGGGGGATCGACAGTACTTC.

In regard to this clonotype: Given the absence of the conserved phenylalanine or tryptophan at the CDR3 end, a read error is likely. It is unclear where the CDR3 begins or ends on the DNA, so no DNA is shown, and the CDR3 is as TCRdb lists it. This rearrangement joins TRBV10-3 to TRBJ1-2; the table's D call, TRBD1, was not checked against the DNA. Germline loops: CDR1 ENHRY, CDR2 SYGVKD. The CDR3 spans 11 amino acids, including both terminal residues. CDR3 protein: CAIRTGGGETL.

V and J are TRBV4-3 and TRBJ1-4, with D unresolved. This CDR3 comprises 15 residues. From germline, CDR1 is LGHNA and CDR2 YSLEER. V dropped 1 base and J dropped 5 bases, with 11 bases sitting between them. CDR3 nucleotides: TGCGCCAGCAGCCAAGGCACCAGCTTAAATGAAAAACTGTTTTTT. It is translated as CASSQGTSLNEKLFF.

This rearrangement joins TRBV6-6 to TRBJ2-7; 11 nucleotides agree with TRBD1. V lost 1 base to trimming and J lost 5 bases; unmatched junction nucleotides: 4. CDR1 and CDR2 from the germline V gene are MNHNY and SVGAGI (reference sequence). This CDR3 has 15 residues. CDR3: CASSYYPGQGDEQYF. As DNA, the CDR3 is TGTGCCAGCAGTTACTACCCGGGACAGGGGGACGAGCAGTACTTC.

The table lists this clonotype with many counts. This sequence joins TRBV7-2 and TRBJ2-5, with 7 bases identical to TRBD1. The junction had 11 bases not matched to a gene; V was cut back by 0 bases and J by 7 bases. This CDR3 contains 16 residues. Germline CDR1 and CDR2: SGHTA and FQGNSA. CDR3 nucleotides: TGTGCCAGCAGCTTAGCGGTCACAAGGGGGCAGGGGACCCAGTACTTC. Translating it yields CASSLAVTRGQGTQYF.

In this sample, this clonotype turned up many times. This rearrangement joins TRBV7-2 to TRBJ2-2; D may be TRBD2 (6 bases). The CDR3 spans 12 residues. CDR1 SGHTA and CDR2 FQGNSA come from the germline V gene. The V end was cut by 5 bases, the J end by 10 bases, with 11 bases between. CDR3 sequence: CASSLTSLELFF. Written as DNA, the CDR3 is TGTGCCAGCAGCCTGACTAGTCTGGAGCTGTTTTTT. Combining the CDR3 with reference TRBV7-2 and TRBJ2-2 gives the whole variable domain GAGVSQSPSNKVTEKGKDVELRCDPISGHTALYWYRQSLGQGLEFLIYFQGNSAPDKSGLPSDRFSAERTGGSVSTLTIQRTQQEDSAVYLCASSLTSLELFFGEGSRLTVL.

This chain uses TRBV7-2 with TRBJ2-7; TRBD1 matches 7 bases. CDR3 size: 17 residues. The germline V gene has CDR1 SGHTA and CDR2 FQGNSA. V was pared by 1 base and J by 2 bases, with 11 bases of the junction left unmatched. In nucleotides, the CDR3 is TGTGCCAGCAGCTTAGGGACCGACAGGGCCTTGACCTACGAGCAGTACTTC. Residues: CASSLGTDRALTYEQYF.

A note on this clonotype: Mismatch with germline at one junction end may stem from a read error. V gene TRBV7-3 combines with J gene TRBJ2-7; 12 bases are a match to TRBD1. This CDR3 is built from 17 residues. From germline, CDR1 is SGHTA and CDR2 FQGTGA. The CDR3 DNA sequence: TGCGCCAGCAGCCCCGGGTGGGACAGGGGGCTAACCTACGAGCAGTACTTC. Amino acids: CASSPGWDRGLTYEQYF.

This clonotype was detected ten times or more. The J gene is TRBJ1-2, the V gene TRBV15, with a possible D match to TRBD1 (5 bases). The CDR3 totals 14 residues. Trimming took off 1 base at V and 7 bases at J, with 13 bases between the two ends. CDR1 is LNHNV, CDR2 YYDKDF, per germline (reference sequence). The CDR3 region is CATSRGRDGSGYTF. The CDR3 nucleotides read TGTGCCACCAGCAGAGGCCGGGACGGCTCTGGCTACACCTTC.

The sample holds many counts of this clonotype. This chain connects TRBV24-1 to TRBJ2-5, with TRBD1 identical over 7 bases. V gave up 3 bases and J gave up 2 bases; unmatched junction bases: 2. Germline lookup yields CDR1 KGHDR and CDR2 SFDVKD. The length of the CDR3 is 14 residues. CDR3 DNA sequence: TGTGCCACCAGTGATCCGGGACAGCAAGAGACCCAGTACTTC. This codes for CATSDPGQQETQYF.

This clonotype has ten or more counts. The chain uses TRBV5-1 and TRBJ2-7; unclear D gene. Per germline, CDR1 SGHRS and CDR2 YFSETQ. The CDR3 has 12 residues. Trimming shortened V by 0 bases and J by 5 bases, and 6 bases separated the two germline ends. CDR3 DNA sequence: TGCGCCAGCAGCTTGGGAGGTCACGAGCAGTACTTC. It translates to CASSLGGHEQYF.

The genes are TRBV7-9 and TRBJ1-2; 7 bases agree with TRBD1. Trimming took 5 bases from V and 8 from J; bases not matched to a gene: 5. The CDR3 consists of 12 residues. Germline values: CDR1 SEHNR, CDR2 FQNEAQ (reference sequence). As DNA, the CDR3 is TGTGCCAGCAGCCCCCGGGACAGCGGCTACACCTTC. Residues: CASSPRDSGYTF. The full variable domain, its missing parts supplied by reference TRBV7-9 and TRBJ1-2, is DTGVSQNPRHKITKRGQNVTFRCDPISEHNRLYWYRQTLGQGPEFLTYFQNEAQLEKSRLLSDRFSAERPKGSFSTLEIQRTEQGDSAMYLCASSPRDSGYTFGSGTRLTVV.

A word on this clonotype: The germline gene is not matched at one end of the junction; a read error may be the cause. This chain joins TRBV19 and TRBJ1-2, with D possibly TRBD1 on 5 matching bases. The CDR3 has 15 amino acids. Germline loops: CDR1 LNHDA, CDR2 SQIVND (reference sequence). CDR3 region: CASNYRDFGNYGYAF. CDR3 bases: TGTGCCAGTAATTACCGGGACTTTGGAAACTATGGCTACGCCTTC. The entire variable domain, with the rest obtained from reference TRBV19 and TRBJ1-2, is as follows: DGGITQSPKYLFRKEGQNVTLSCEQNLNHDAMYWYRQDPGQGLRLIYYSQIVNDFQKGDIAEGYSVSREKKESFPLTVTSAQKNPTAFYLCASNYRDFGNYGYAFGSGTRLTVV.

The V and J genes are TRBV9 and TRBJ2-7; 10 positions match TRBD1. The CDR3 has 16 amino acids. Germline trimming cut 3 bases from V and 6 bases from J; bases unmatched to any gene: 12. Germline assignment: CDR1 SGDLS and CDR2 YYNGEE. CDR3 bases: TGTGCCAGCAGCGCCTCGGGAGGGACAGGGGATCCCGAGCAGTACTTC. Residues: CASSASGGTGDPEQYF.

This clonotype has only a few counts. The chain has TRBV7-8 and TRBJ1-3, with TRBD1 matching 7 bases. The CDR3 sequence is 16 residues long. Looked up from germline, CDR1 is SGHVS and CDR2 is FQNEAQ. After removal of 3 bases from V and 4 bases from J, the junction contained 9 bases not matched to a gene. This CDR3 is CASSFNSGGPGNTIYF. In DNA, the CDR3 is TGTGCCAGCAGCTTTAATTCAGGGGGTCCGGGAAACACCATATATTTT. The variable domain in full, completed from reference TRBV7-8 and TRBJ1-3, reads GAGVSQSPRYKVAKRGQDVALRCDPISGHVSLFWYQQALGQGPEFLTYFQNEAQLDKSGLPSDRFFAERPEGSVSTLKIQRTQQEDSAVYLCASSFNSGGPGNTIYFGEGSWLTVV.

In this sample, this clonotype turned up many times. The gene calls are TRBV6-5 and TRBJ2-7; tentatively, D is TRBD2 (7 bases). Germline CDR1 reads MNHEY; CDR2 reads SVGAGI. The CDR3 runs to 13 residues. The ends were cut back, 8 bases at V and 6 bases at J, with 17 bases in the middle. CDR3 DNA: TGTGCCAGCCGTCGACAGAGGGGGGGCGAGCAGTACTTC. This sequence encodes CASRRQRGGEQYF.